This T cell receptor beta chain is from a study of T cells in localized non-small cell lung cancer. The table lists this clone with a count of one. Antigen specificity is unknown. CDR3 length: 19 residues. V was clipped by 4 bases and J by 1 base; unmatched bases: 11. Germline assignment: CDR1 MDHEN and CDR2 SYDVKM. The protocol was immunoSEQ multiplex PCR, while the TCRdb copy is restricted to in-frame clones and leaves out a portion. Found here are around 40,000 clones, about 86% of them singletons; the top ten hold 5% to 8%. Study-level points and caveats: Heterogeneity is still possible, as just one tumor region was sequenced. Longer overall survival was seen with higher T cell density measured in blood.

The origin of this receptor is a man between 40 and 75 years old with stage I lung adenocarcinoma. The chain couples TRBV28 to TRBJ2-7; the match to TRBD2 covers 15 bases. The source was peripheral blood, collected before any cancer treatment. The CDR3 DNA reads as TGTGCCAGCAGTTCCCCGGGACTAGCGGGAGGCCCTCCTTCCTACGAGCAGTACTTC. Translation gives CASSSPGLAGGPPSYEQYF.